This TCR beta chain came from a study of cytomegalovirus exposure and HLA in healthy donors. Study-wide background: Earlier, 100 million to 130 million unique TCR beta sequences were recovered from around 200 million T cells by an analysis.

General observations from the study: Evidence from a later analysis indicated that most CMV-associated TCR beta chains looked HLA-restricted.

This clone was picked up one time. Its antigen is unidentified. From germline, CDR1 is MDHEN and CDR2 SYDVKM. The V and J ends lost 3 bases and 5 bases, in that order; junction bases with no gene match: 5. The CDR3 is 16 amino acids. Primers: 60 Vbeta forward and 13 Jbeta reverse. The repertoire was sequenced with immunoSEQ multiplex PCR; TCRdb's copy has only in-frame clones and lacks some. This table has 150,000 to 200,000 clones, approximately 80% appearing once. Source material: PBMCs. The clonotype comes from a woman in her thirties in good health and CMV-seropositive. The chain couples TRBV28 to TRBJ2-1; 12 bases fit TRBD2. DNA of the CDR3: TGTGCCAGCAGTTTCACCGGACTAGCGGGAAACAATGAGCAGTTCTTC. Its protein is CASSFTGLAGNNEQFF.